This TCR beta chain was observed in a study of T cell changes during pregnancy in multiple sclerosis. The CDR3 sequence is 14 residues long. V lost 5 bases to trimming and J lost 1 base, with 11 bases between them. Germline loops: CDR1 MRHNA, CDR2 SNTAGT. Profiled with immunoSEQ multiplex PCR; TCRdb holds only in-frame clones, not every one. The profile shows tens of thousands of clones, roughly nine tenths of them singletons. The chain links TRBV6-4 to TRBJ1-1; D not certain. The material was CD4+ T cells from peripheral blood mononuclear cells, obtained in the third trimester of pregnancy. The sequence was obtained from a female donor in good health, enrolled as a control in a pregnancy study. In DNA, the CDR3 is TGTGCCAGCAGTCCATCCCCCGGGAACACTGAAGCTTTCTTT. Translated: CASSPSPGNTEAFF.